These 12 T cell receptor beta chains came from one sample sequenced in a study of blood T cell repertoires in COVID-19 (dated by TCRdb to the early 2020s). Libraries came from the immunoSEQ multiplex PCR assay. TCRdb took this table from immuneACCESS and kept in-frame rearrangements with V and J called. Such tables lack part of the clones; where checked against another copy, unresolved V genes explain under half of the gap, and the rest is unexplained. For this sample there are about 140,000 clones; more than 80% appear just once. The top ten clones comprise roughly 9.6% of the sample. The sequenced sample was peripheral blood. These receptor sequences come from an elderly woman with acute or convalescent COVID-19.

This clone was detected only a few times. This sequence joins TRBV7-2 and TRBJ1-3; D remains unclear. Germline V gene lookup returns CDR1 SGHTA and CDR2 FQGNSA. This CDR3 spans 13 amino acids. The ends were cut back, 3 bases at V and 0 bases at J, with 3 bases in the middle. Here the CDR3 reads CASSLYSGNTIYF. The DNA of the CDR3 is TGTGCCAGCAGCTTGTACTCTGGAAACACCATATATTTT. The complete variable domain, with remaining parts taken from reference TRBV7-2 and TRBJ1-3, reads GAGVSQSPSNKVTEKGKDVELRCDPISGHTALYWYRQSLGQGLEFLIYFQGNSAPDKSGLPSDRFSAERTGGSVSTLTIQRTQQEDSAVYLCASSLYSGNTIYFGEGSWLTVV.

The chain recombines TRBV11-1 with TRBJ1-6; a possible D gene is TRBD1 (6 bases). CDR3 length: 15 amino acids. Germline V gives CDR1 SGHAT, CDR2 FQDESV (reference sequence). Trimming removed 1 base at V and 10 bases at J, with 14 bases between. The CDR3 nucleotides read TGTGCCAGCAGCTTAGTCCCGGACACAGGGTCACCCCTCCACTTT. This translates into CASSLVPDTGSPLHF.

The chain combines TRBV10-3 with TRBJ1-1; 10 bases are a match to TRBD1. The V gene's germline CDR1 is ENHRY and CDR2 SYGVKD. The CDR3 sequence is 17 residues long. After removal of 6 bases from V and 0 bases from J, the junction contained 10 bases not matched to a gene. CDR3 sequence reads: CAISKDRGGSMNTEAFF. For the CDR3, the DNA is TGTGCCATCAGCAAGGACAGGGGGGGGTCGATGAACACTGAAGCTTTCTTT.

This clone was counted a single time. This sequence joins TRBV3-1 (or the pseudogene TRBV3-2) and TRBJ1-1, with 8 bases matching TRBD1. CDR1 is LGHDT, CDR2 YNNKEL, per germline (reference sequence). The CDR3 runs to 13 residues. V shed 5 bases and J 8 bases; nucleotides not matched to a gene: 7. DNA of the CDR3: TGTGCCAGCAGCTTCCCTCGGACAGGGGAAGCTTTCTTT. Its translation: CASSFPRTGEAFF.

The chain has TRBV6-1 and TRBJ2-6, with TRBD1 as a possible D gene (5 bases). Germline loops: CDR1 MNHNS, CDR2 SASEGT. The CDR3 is 18 residues long. The V gene lost 3 bases and the J gene lost 1 base, with 16 bases spanning the gap. The CDR3 nucleotides read TGTGCCAGCAGTGATCCAGGGCGGAAGGCTTCTGGGGCCAACGTCCTGACTTTC. Amino acids: CASSDPGRKASGANVLTF.

The CDR3 sequence: CASSLFGGLNTGELFF. CDR3 sequence (DNA): TGTGCCAGCAGCTTGTTCGGGGGTTTGAACACCGGGGAGCTGTTTTTT. V gene TRBV5-5 combines with J gene TRBJ2-2; a possible D gene is TRBD2 (6 bases). V lost 1 base, J lost 1 base, and 11 bases lay in between. CDR1 SGHKS and CDR2 YYEKEE come from the germline V gene (reference sequence). The length of the CDR3 is 16 residues. The entire variable domain, with the rest obtained from reference TRBV5-5 and TRBJ2-2, is as follows: DAGVTQSPTHLIKTRGQQVTLRCSPISGHKSVSWYQQVLGQGPQFIFQYYEKEERGRGNFPDRFSARQFPNYSSELNVNALLLGDSALYLCASSLFGGLNTGELFFGEGSRLTVL.

The chain links TRBV5-4 to TRBJ1-2; 9 bases align to TRBD1. The CDR3 extends over 16 amino acids. The junction had 14 bases not matched to a gene; V was cut back by 7 bases and J by 4 bases. Germline CDR1 reads SGHNT; CDR2 reads YYREEE (reference sequence). The CDR3 protein is CASSTPTGGVGYGYTF. The CDR3 DNA follows: TGTGCCAGCTCTACCCCAACAGGGGGCGTTGGCTATGGCTACACCTTC.

The chain carries TRBV5-8 and TRBJ1-2; TRBD1 aligns across 8 bases. This CDR3 comprises 17 residues. Germline V gives CDR1 SGHTS, CDR2 YDEGEE. The ends lost 4 bases at V and 1 base at J; junction bases unmatched: 12. CDR3 sequence (DNA): TGTGCCAGCAGCCTTAGGGACAGGCCTACTTTTAACTATGGCTACACCTTC. It encodes CASSLRDRPTFNYGYTF.

V gene TRBV2 combines with J gene TRBJ2-2; 10 nucleotides line up with TRBD2. Germline CDR1 SNHLY, CDR2 FYNNEI. The CDR3 is 16 amino acids. V trimming: 6 bases; J trimming: 9 bases; junction bases outside the gene matches: 13. CDR3 amino acids: CASRGAAGGRTRELFF. The CDR3 nucleotides are TGTGCCAGCAGGGGCGCAGCGGGGGGGAGGACCAGGGAGCTGTTTTTT. The whole variable domain, filled in from reference TRBV2 and TRBJ2-2, reads EPEVTQTPSHQVTQMGQEVILRCVPISNHLYFYWYRQILGQKVEFLVSFYNNEISEKSEIFDDQFSVERPDGSNFTLKIRSTKLEDSAMYFCASRGAAGGRTRELFFGEGSRLTVL.

The genes are TRBV7-2 and TRBJ2-7; D not certain. V was clipped by 2 bases and J by 7 bases, with 9 bases between them. The V gene's germline CDR1 is SGHTA and CDR2 FQGNSA. The CDR3 loop spans 12 amino acids. The CDR3 region is CASSLYLTEQYF. CDR3 nucleotide sequence: TGTGCCAGCAGCTTATATCTCACAGAGCAGTACTTC.

This chain links TRBV5-1 with TRBJ1-2, with 8 bases matching TRBD1. Germline CDR1 is SGHRS and CDR2 is YFSETQ. CDR3 length equals 17 residues. V trimming: 0 bases; J trimming: 6 bases; junction bases outside the gene matches: 13. The CDR3 reads CASSLVPGQVSRDGYTF. DNA for the CDR3: TGCGCCAGCAGCTTGGTCCCGGGACAGGTCTCGCGGGATGGCTACACCTTC.

The rearrangement links TRBV11-3 to TRBJ2-7; the D gene is possibly TRBD1 (7 bases). The CDR3 length is 14 residues. CDR1 and CDR2 from the germline V gene are SGHNT and YENEEA. V was cut by 1 base and J by 6 bases, with 13 bases left in between. The CDR3 bases are TGTGCCAGCAGCTTAGGCCCCAGGGGGGCCGAGCAGTACTTC. As protein: CASSLGPRGAEQYF. Together with reference TRBV11-3 and TRBJ2-7, the CDR3 gives the full variable domain: EAGVVQSPRYKIIEKKQPVAFWCNPISGHNTLYWYLQNLGQGPELLIRYENEEAVDDSQLPKDRFSAERLKGVDSTLKIQPAELGDSAVYLCASSLGPRGAEQYFGPGTRLTVT.